Below, one T cell receptor beta chain is given with its context. As handled by the study authors: Nucleated cell number was recorded as an estimate derived from reference gene primer amplification. Some clones are missing from TCRdb's copy, which holds only in-frame ones; the method was immunoSEQ multiplex PCR. D and trimming come from the DNA, and the V and J calls and clone size come from that table. The table records 250,000 to 300,000 clones, about 70% of them present only once. This specimen comes from a study of blood T cell repertoires in COVID-19. Study information: The United States, Italy and Spain provided the acute and convalescent COVID-19 samples. In each case, the material was cDNA or gDNA derived from T cells, B-cell-depleted T cells, or PBMCs.

The clonotype was recovered from an elderly woman with acute or convalescent COVID-19. Sample: peripheral blood.

In DNA, the CDR3 is TGCGCCAGCAGCCAAGATGGCGGGGGTCGGACAGATACGCAGTATTTT. As protein: CASSQDGGGRTDTQYF. The chain employs TRBV4-1 and TRBJ2-3; 7 nucleotides agree with TRBD2. Losses at the gene ends were 0 bases for V and 3 bases for J; bases not matched to a gene: 6. This CDR3 has 16 residues. Germline assignment: CDR1 MGHRA and CDR2 YSYEKL.